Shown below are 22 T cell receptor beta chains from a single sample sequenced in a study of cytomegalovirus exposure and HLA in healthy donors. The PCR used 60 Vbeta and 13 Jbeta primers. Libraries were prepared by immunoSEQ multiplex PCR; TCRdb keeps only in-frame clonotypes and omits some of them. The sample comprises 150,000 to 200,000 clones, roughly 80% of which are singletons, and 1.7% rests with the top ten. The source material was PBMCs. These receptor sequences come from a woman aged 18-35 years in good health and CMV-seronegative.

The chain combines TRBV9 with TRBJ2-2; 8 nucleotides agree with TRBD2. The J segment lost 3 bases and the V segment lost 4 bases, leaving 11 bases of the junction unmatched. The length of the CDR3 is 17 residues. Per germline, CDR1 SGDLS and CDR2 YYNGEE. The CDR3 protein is CASSFPRSGTDTGELFF. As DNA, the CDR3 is TGTGCCAGCAGCTTTCCCCGTAGCGGGACCGACACCGGGGAGCTGTTTTTT.

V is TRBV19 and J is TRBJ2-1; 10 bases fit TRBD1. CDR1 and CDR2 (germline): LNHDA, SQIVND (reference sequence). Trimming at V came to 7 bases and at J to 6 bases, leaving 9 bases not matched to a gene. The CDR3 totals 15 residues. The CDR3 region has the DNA TGTGCCAGTAACCCCGGGGGACAGGGGTTCAATGAGCAGTTCTTC. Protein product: CASNPGGQGFNEQFF.

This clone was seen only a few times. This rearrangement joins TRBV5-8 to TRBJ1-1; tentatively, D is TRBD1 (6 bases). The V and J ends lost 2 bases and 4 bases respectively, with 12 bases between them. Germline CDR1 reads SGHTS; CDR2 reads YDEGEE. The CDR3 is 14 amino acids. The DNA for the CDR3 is TGTGCCAGCAGCTTAGCGGGGGCCGGCACTGAAGCTTTCTTT. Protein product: CASSLAGAGTEAFF.

The CDR3 spells CASNPHPKGGGDTQYF. DNA for the CDR3: TGTGCCAGCAACCCCCATCCCAAGGGAGGGGGGGATACGCAGTATTTT. This chain uses TRBV28 with TRBJ2-3, with D tentatively TRBD2 (7 bases). CDR1 is MDHEN and CDR2 is SYDVKM in the germline V gene. The CDR3 spans 16 residues. V was cut by 7 bases and J by 6 bases, with 23 bases left in between.

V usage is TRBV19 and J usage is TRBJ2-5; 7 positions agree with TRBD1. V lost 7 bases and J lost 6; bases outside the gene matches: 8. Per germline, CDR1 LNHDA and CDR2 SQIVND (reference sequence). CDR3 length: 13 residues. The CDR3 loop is CASNPTGLKTQYF. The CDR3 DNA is TGTGCCAGTAACCCGACAGGGTTGAAGACCCAGTACTTC. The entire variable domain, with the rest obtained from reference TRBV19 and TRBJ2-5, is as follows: DGGITQSPKYLFRKEGQNVTLSCEQNLNHDAMYWYRQDPGQGLRLIYYSQIVNDFQKGDIAEGYSVSREKKESFPLTVTSAQKNPTAFYLCASNPTGLKTQYFGPGTRLLVL.

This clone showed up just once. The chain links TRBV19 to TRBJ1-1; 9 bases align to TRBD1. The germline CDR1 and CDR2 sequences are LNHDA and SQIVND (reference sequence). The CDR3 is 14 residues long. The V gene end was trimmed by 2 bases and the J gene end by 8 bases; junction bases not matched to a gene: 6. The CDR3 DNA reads TGTGCCAGTAGTATACCCATGGACAGGGGAGAAGCTTTCTTT. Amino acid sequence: CASSIPMDRGEAFF.

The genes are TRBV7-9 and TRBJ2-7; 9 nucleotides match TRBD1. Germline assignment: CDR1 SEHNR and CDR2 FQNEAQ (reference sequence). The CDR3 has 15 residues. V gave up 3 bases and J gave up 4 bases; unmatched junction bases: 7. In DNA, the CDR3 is TGTGCCAGCAGCTTCCGGACAGGGGCAGCGTACGAGCAGTACTTC. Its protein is CASSFRTGAAYEQYF.

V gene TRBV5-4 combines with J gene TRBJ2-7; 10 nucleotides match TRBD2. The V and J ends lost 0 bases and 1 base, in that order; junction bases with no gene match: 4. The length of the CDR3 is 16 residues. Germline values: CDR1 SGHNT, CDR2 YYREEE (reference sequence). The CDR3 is CASSLAGTSASYEQYF. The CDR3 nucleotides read TGTGCCAGCAGCTTGGCCGGGACTAGCGCGTCCTACGAGCAGTACTTC.

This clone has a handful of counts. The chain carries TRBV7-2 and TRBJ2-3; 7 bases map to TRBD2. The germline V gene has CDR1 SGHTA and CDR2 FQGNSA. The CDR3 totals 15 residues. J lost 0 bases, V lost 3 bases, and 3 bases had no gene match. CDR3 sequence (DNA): TGTGCCAGCAGCTTGCGGGGGACTAGCACAGATACGCAGTATTTT. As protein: CASSLRGTSTDTQYF.

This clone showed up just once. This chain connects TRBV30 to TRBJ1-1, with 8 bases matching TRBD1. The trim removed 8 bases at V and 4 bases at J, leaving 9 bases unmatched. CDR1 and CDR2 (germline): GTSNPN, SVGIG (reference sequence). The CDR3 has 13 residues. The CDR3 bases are TGTGCCCGGACGACAGGGGTGGGCACTGAAGCTTTCTTT. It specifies CARTTGVGTEAFF.

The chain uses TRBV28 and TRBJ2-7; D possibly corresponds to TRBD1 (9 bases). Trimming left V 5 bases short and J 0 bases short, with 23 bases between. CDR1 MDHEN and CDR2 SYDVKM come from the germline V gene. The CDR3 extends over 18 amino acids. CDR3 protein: CASSTGGDLAGSSYEQYF. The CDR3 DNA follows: TGTGCCAGCAGTACAGGGGGCGACCTAGCGGGTAGCTCCTACGAGCAGTACTTC.

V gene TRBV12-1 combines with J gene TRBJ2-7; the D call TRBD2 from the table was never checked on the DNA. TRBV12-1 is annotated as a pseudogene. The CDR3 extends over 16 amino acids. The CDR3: CASSLLTTSGSYEQYV. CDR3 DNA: TGTGCCAGCAGCCTACTAACCACTAGCGGGTCCTACGAGCAGTACGTC.

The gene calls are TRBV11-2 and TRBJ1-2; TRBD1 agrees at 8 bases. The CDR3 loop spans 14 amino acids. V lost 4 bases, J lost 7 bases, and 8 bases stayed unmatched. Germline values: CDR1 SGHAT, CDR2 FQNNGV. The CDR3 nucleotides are TGTGCCAGCAGCTGGTCGGGAACAGGGGGTGGCTACACCTTC. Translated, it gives CASSWSGTGGGYTF. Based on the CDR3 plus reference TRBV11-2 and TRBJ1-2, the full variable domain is EAGVAQSPRYKIIEKRQSVAFWCNPISGHATLYWYQQILGQGPKLLIQFQNNGVVDDSQLPKDRFSAERLKGVDSTLKIQPAKLEDSAVYLCASSWSGTGGGYTFGSGTRLTVV.

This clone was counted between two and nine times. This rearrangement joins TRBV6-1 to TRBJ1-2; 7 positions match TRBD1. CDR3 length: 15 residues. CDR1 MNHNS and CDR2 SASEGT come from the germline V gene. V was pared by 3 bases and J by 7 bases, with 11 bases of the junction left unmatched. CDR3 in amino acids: CASSDAPEGASGYTF. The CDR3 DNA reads TGTGCCAGCAGTGATGCCCCGGAGGGGGCCAGTGGCTACACCTTC.

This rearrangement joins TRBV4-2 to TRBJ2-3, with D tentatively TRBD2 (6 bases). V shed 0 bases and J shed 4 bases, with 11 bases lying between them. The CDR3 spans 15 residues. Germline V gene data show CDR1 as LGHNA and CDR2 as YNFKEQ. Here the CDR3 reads CASSQDRLAPDTQYF. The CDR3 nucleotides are TGTGCCAGCAGCCAAGACCGGCTAGCGCCAGATACGCAGTATTTT.

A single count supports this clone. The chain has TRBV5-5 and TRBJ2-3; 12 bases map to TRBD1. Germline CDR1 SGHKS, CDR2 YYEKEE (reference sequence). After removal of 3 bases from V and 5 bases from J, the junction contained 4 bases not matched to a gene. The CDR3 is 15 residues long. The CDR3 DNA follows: TGTGCCAGCAGCTGGGGACAGGGGGCAAAAGATACGCAGTATTTT. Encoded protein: CASSWGQGAKDTQYF.

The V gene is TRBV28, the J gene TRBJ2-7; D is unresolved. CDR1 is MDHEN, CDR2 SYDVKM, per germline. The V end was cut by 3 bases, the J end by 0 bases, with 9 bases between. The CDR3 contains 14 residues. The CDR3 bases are TGTGCCAGCAGTTTCGTCGGTTCCTCCTACGAGCAGTACTTC. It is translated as CASSFVGSSYEQYF.

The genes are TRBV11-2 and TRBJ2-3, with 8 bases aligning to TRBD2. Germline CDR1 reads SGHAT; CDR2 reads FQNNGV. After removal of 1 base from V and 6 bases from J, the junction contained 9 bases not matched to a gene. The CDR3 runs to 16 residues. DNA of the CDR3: TGTGCCAGCAGCTTAGGGCATAGCGGGATGTGGGATACGCAGTATTTT. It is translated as CASSLGHSGMWDTQYF. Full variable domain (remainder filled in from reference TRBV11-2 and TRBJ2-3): EAGVAQSPRYKIIEKRQSVAFWCNPISGHATLYWYQQILGQGPKLLIQFQNNGVVDDSQLPKDRFSAERLKGVDSTLKIQPAKLEDSAVYLCASSLGHSGMWDTQYFGPGTRLTVL.

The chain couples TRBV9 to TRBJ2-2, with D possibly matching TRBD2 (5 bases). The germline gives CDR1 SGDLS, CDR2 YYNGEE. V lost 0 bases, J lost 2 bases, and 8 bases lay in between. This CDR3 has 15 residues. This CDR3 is CASSVVATNTGELFF. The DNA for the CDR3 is TGTGCCAGCAGCGTAGTAGCGACCAACACCGGGGAGCTGTTTTTT. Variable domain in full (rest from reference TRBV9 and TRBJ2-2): DSGVTQTPKHLITATGQRVTLRCSPRSGDLSVYWYQQSLDQGLQFLIQYYNGEERAKGNILERFSAQQFPDLHSELNLSSLELGDSALYFCASSVVATNTGELFFGEGSRLTVL.

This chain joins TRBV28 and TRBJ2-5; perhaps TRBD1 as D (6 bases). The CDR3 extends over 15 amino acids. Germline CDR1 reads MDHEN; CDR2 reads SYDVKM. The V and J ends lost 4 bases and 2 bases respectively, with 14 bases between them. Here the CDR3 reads CASSYTGIRQETQYF. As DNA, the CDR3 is TGTGCCAGCAGTTACACAGGGATTCGGCAAGAGACCCAGTACTTC.

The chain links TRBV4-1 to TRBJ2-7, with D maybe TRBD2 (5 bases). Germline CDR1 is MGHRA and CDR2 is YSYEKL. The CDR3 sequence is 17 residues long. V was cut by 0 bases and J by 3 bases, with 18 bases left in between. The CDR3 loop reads CASSQEVKRDLHYEQYF. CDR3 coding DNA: TGCGCCAGCAGCCAAGAGGTGAAGAGGGATCTGCACTACGAGCAGTACTTC.

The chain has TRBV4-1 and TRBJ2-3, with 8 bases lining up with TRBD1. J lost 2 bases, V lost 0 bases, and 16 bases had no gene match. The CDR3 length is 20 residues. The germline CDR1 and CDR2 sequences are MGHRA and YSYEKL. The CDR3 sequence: CASSQDPGGITAYLTDTQYF. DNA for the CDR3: TGCGCCAGCAGCCAAGATCCAGGGGGCATTACCGCCTACCTCACAGATACGCAGTATTTT.